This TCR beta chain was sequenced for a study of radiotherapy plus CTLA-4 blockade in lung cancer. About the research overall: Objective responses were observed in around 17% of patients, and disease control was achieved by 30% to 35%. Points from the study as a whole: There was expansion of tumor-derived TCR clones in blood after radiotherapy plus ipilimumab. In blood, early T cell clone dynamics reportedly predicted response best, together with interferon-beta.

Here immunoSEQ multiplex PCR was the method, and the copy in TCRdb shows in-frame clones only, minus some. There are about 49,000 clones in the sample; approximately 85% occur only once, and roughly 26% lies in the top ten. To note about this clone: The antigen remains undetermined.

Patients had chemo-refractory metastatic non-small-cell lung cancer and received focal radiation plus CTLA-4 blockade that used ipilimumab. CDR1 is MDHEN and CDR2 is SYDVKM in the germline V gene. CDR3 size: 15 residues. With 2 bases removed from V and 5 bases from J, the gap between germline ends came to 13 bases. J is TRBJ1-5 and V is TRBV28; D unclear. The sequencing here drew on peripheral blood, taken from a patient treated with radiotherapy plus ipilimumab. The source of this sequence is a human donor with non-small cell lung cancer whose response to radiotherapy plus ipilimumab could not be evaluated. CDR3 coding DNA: TGTGCCAGCAGTTTAGAACGGGTACCTTATCAGCCCCAGCATTTT. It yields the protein CASSLERVPYQPQHF. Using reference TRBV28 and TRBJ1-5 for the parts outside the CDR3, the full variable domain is DVKVTQSSRYLVKRTGEKVFLECVQDMDHENMFWYRQDPGLGLRLIYFSYDVKMKEKGDIPEGYSVSREKKERFSLILESASTNQTSMYLCASSLERVPYQPQHFGDGTRLSIL.